This T cell receptor beta chain was sequenced for a study of Tregs in tolerant kidney transplant recipients. V was pared by 6 bases and J by 9 bases, with 5 bases of the junction left unmatched. Germline V gene data show CDR1 as MNHEY and CDR2 as SVGAGI. This CDR3 is built from 13 residues. TCRdb keeps only in-frame clones here, not all; method: immunoSEQ multiplex PCR. The sample includes around 52,000 clones, more than 70% of them seen just once. This sequence originates from a human donor in good health. Material for sequencing was CD4+ T cells from blood. This sequence joins TRBV6-5 and TRBJ1-6; 7 bases align to TRBD1. CDR3 residues: CASRTGARSPLHF. CDR3 DNA: TGTGCCAGCAGAACAGGGGCCCGTTCACCCCTCCACTTT.